Listed here are 32 T cell receptor beta chains from one sample, sequenced in a study of T cell responses to AZD1222 COVID-19 vaccine. Assay used: immunoSEQ multiplex PCR; TCRdb lists only in-frame clones, some missing. The sample has tens of thousands of clones, over 65% seen once. Sample: peripheral blood, taken on day 0 of AZD1222 vaccination. The source is an adult in good health.

A single count supports this clone. V is TRBV11-2 and J is TRBJ2-1; 7 nucleotides line up with TRBD2. Germline lookup yields CDR1 SGHAT and CDR2 FQNNGV. V trimming: 4 bases; J trimming: 10 bases; junction bases outside the gene matches: 7. The CDR3 is 13 residues long. CDR3 nucleotide sequence: TGTGCCAGCAGCTCCCGTGGGACTATCGAGCAGTTCTTC. As protein: CASSSRGTIEQFF.

The genes are TRBV19 and TRBJ2-3; 8 bases are shared with TRBD1. V was pared by 2 bases and J by 3 bases, with 4 bases of the junction left unmatched. The germline CDR1 and CDR2 sequences are LNHDA and SQIVND (reference sequence). This CDR3 is 15 amino acids long. CDR3 sequence: CASSITGGGTDTQYF. The CDR3 region has the DNA TGTGCCAGTAGTATAACAGGGGGTGGAACAGATACGCAGTATTTT.

V and J are TRBV28 and TRBJ1-1; no clear D gene. Germline CDR1 MDHEN, CDR2 SYDVKM. The CDR3 runs 14 residues. V shed 3 bases and J shed 0 bases, with 8 bases lying between them. The CDR3 loop is CASSFPGMNTEAFF. Written as DNA, the CDR3 is TGTGCCAGCAGTTTCCCGGGGATGAACACTGAAGCTTTCTTT.

The chain combines TRBV6-5 with TRBJ1-1; maybe TRBD1 (5 bases). This CDR3 has 13 amino acids. The germline V and J ends were trimmed by 11 bases and 6 bases, with 19 bases remaining between them. Germline-derived CDR1 and CDR2 are MNHEY and SVGAGI. CDR3 amino acids: CAGSRQGGAEAFF. The DNA of the CDR3 is TGTGCCGGGTCCCGGCAGGGCGGTGCTGAAGCTTTCTTT.

The chain employs TRBV28 and TRBJ1-5; no reliable D call. V was trimmed by 6 bases and J by 7 bases, leaving 19 bases between them. Germline CDR1 and CDR2: MDHEN and SYDVKM. The CDR3 consists of 15 residues. In DNA, the CDR3 is TGTGCCAGCAGCCCCGGAGGCCCGGTGGGCCAGCCCCAGCATTTT. Protein product: CASSPGGPVGQPQHF.

This clone was detected only a few times. V and J are TRBV20-1 and TRBJ2-7, with D unresolved. Deletions cut 3 bases from V and 0 bases from J, with 12 bases between. This CDR3 spans 14 amino acids. Germline lookup yields CDR1 DFQATT and CDR2 SNEGSKA (reference sequence). The CDR3 DNA reads as TGCAGTGCTAGTAGTCCTTTCGTCTCCTACGAGCAGTACTTC. Protein: CSASSPFVSYEQYF.

The chain has TRBV9 and TRBJ1-1, with D perhaps TRBD1 (5 bases). The CDR3 sequence is 16 residues long. Germline V lookup: CDR1 SGDLS, CDR2 YYNGEE. The V gene lost 3 bases and the J gene lost 1 base, with 16 bases spanning the gap. CDR3: CASSAEGASWNTEAFF. For the CDR3, the DNA is TGTGCCAGCAGCGCCGAAGGGGCATCATGGAACACTGAAGCTTTCTTT. The full variable domain, its missing parts supplied by reference TRBV9 and TRBJ1-1, is DSGVTQTPKHLITATGQRVTLRCSPRSGDLSVYWYQQSLDQGLQFLIQYYNGEERAKGNILERFSAQQFPDLHSELNLSSLELGDSALYFCASSAEGASWNTEAFFGQGTRLTVV.

The rearrangement uses TRBV3-1 (or the pseudogene TRBV3-2) and TRBJ1-1, with TRBD1 matching over 8 bases. This CDR3 has 14 residues. J lost 1 base, V lost 4 bases, and 2 bases had no gene match. From germline, CDR1 is LGHDT and CDR2 YNNKEL (reference sequence). DNA of the CDR3: TGTGCCAGCAGCCTGGGACAGGCGAACACTGAAGCTTTCTTT. It yields the protein CASSLGQANTEAFF.

The chain recombines TRBV30 with TRBJ2-5; D is unresolved. CDR1 is GTSNPN and CDR2 is SVGIG in the germline V gene (reference sequence). The CDR3 is 13 residues long. Trimming removed 3 bases at V and 5 bases at J, with 13 bases between. The CDR3 DNA reads TGTGCCTGGAGCCCTCCTCACTCTGAGACCCAGTACTTC. This gives the protein CAWSPPHSETQYF.

The chain links TRBV11-2 to TRBJ1-3; D unclear. Germline lookup yields CDR1 SGHAT and CDR2 FQNNGV. V lost 6 bases and J lost 0, with 6 bases in between. The CDR3 has 13 amino acids. CDR3 nucleotides: TGTGCCAGCAGATCCCTCTCTGGAAACACCATATATTTT. Its translation is CASRSLSGNTIYF. The entire variable domain, with the rest obtained from reference TRBV11-2 and TRBJ1-3, is as follows: EAGVAQSPRYKIIEKRQSVAFWCNPISGHATLYWYQQILGQGPKLLIQFQNNGVVDDSQLPKDRFSAERLKGVDSTLKIQPAKLEDSAVYLCASRSLSGNTIYFGEGSWLTVV.

The rearrangement uses TRBV29-1 and TRBJ2-5; TRBD2 agrees at 7 bases. The junction had 14 bases not matched to a gene; V was cut back by 1 base and J by 9 bases. This CDR3 contains 15 residues. Germline values: CDR1 SQVTM, CDR2 ANQGSEA. The CDR3 protein is CSVEVLGLAVRAQYF. CDR3 coding DNA: TGCAGCGTTGAAGTTCTCGGCCTAGCGGTACGGGCCCAGTACTTC.

This clone was counted between two and nine times. The V call is TRBV2, the J call TRBJ1-2, with TRBD1 as a possible D gene (6 bases). Germline CDR1 reads SNHLY; CDR2 reads FYNNEI. Trimming took off 6 bases at V and 8 bases at J, with 13 bases between the two ends. The length of the CDR3 is 12 residues. CDR3 in amino acids: CASRQGLEGYTF. CDR3 DNA sequence: TGTGCCAGCAGACAGGGACTGGAGGGCTACACCTTC.

The V and J genes are TRBV19 and TRBJ1-5, with a tentative D call TRBD1 (6 bases). This CDR3 has 14 residues. Trimming cost V 7 bases and J 4 bases, with 14 bases left between them. Germline values: CDR1 LNHDA, CDR2 SQIVND (reference sequence). The CDR3 sequence is CASTPTGPNQPQHF. The DNA of the CDR3 is TGTGCCAGTACCCCGACAGGACCGAATCAGCCCCAGCATTTT.

The chain joins TRBV10-2 to TRBJ2-7, with 10 bases identical to TRBD2. Germline lookup yields CDR1 WSHSY and CDR2 SAAADI. The CDR3 has 15 residues. Germline trimming cut 2 bases from V and 2 bases from J; bases unmatched to any gene: 3. The CDR3 sequence: CASSERTSGAYEQYF. The CDR3, as DNA: TGCGCCAGCAGTGAGAGGACTAGCGGTGCCTACGAGCAGTACTTC.

The chain has TRBV10-2 and TRBJ2-1; 10 nucleotides agree with TRBD2. CDR1 is WSHSY, CDR2 SAAADI, per germline. The trim removed 0 bases at V and 3 bases at J, leaving 5 bases unmatched. The CDR3 is made up of 17 amino acids. CDR3 coding DNA: TGCGCCAGCAGTGAGTCGAAGGCTAGCGGGGGCTACAATGAGCAGTTCTTC. Its protein product is CASSESKASGGYNEQFF.

The CDR3: CAWGHATNEKLFF. The CDR3 coding sequence is TGTGCCTGGGGTCATGCAACTAATGAAAAACTGTTTTTT. The rearrangement joins TRBV30 to TRBJ1-4; D is unclear. V was cut by 5 bases and J by 0 bases, with 7 bases left in between. The CDR3 extends over 13 amino acids. CDR1 GTSNPN and CDR2 SVGIG come from the germline V gene (reference sequence).

This clone appeared a single time. This chain joins TRBV9 and TRBJ1-5; the D gene is possibly TRBD1 (5 bases). V lost 1 base and J lost 6, with 8 bases in between. Germline V gene sequence: CDR1 SGDLS, CDR2 YYNGEE. The CDR3 extends over 13 amino acids. CDR3 loop: CASSVQGSQPQHF. CDR3 DNA: TGTGCCAGCAGCGTACAGGGAAGTCAGCCCCAGCATTTT.

The rearrangement joins TRBV19 to TRBJ1-3; D remains ambiguous. Germline lookup yields CDR1 LNHDA and CDR2 SQIVND (reference sequence). CDR3 length: 18 amino acids. V gave up 4 bases and J gave up 0 bases, with 19 bases separating them. As DNA, the CDR3 is TGTGCCAGTAGTAAGCTGGGCCGTCGGACCAGCTCTGGAAACACCATATATTTT. Encoded protein: CASSKLGRRTSSGNTIYF.

This clone appeared a few times. The chain combines TRBV29-1 with TRBJ1-3; TRBD1 agrees at 8 bases. The CDR3 spans 13 residues. Germline CDR1 SQVTM, CDR2 ANQGSEA. V trimming: 5 bases; J trimming: 3 bases; junction bases outside the gene matches: 3. CDR3 sequence: CSVRQGFGNTIYF. DNA for the CDR3: TGCAGCGTTAGACAGGGGTTTGGAAACACCATATATTTT.

The genes are TRBV7-9 and TRBJ1-2; 7 bases map to TRBD1. Germline lookup yields CDR1 SEHNR and CDR2 FQNEAQ (reference sequence). With V trimmed by 2 bases and J by 8 bases, 8 bases remained unmatched. This CDR3 has 14 residues. CDR3 protein: CASSLLNRGNGYTF. CDR3 nucleotide sequence: TGTGCCAGCAGCTTATTGAACAGGGGAAACGGCTACACCTTC.

The rearrangement links TRBV11-2 to TRBJ1-1; no reliable D call. The CDR3 has 13 amino acids. CDR1 is SGHAT, CDR2 FQNNGV, per germline. V was pared by 4 bases and J by 0 bases, with 6 bases between. The CDR3 DNA reads as TGTGCCAGCAGCTCCTCCCTGAACACTGAAGCTTTCTTT. Translation: CASSSSLNTEAFF. Looking up the rest from reference TRBV11-2 and TRBJ1-1 gives the full variable domain: EAGVAQSPRYKIIEKRQSVAFWCNPISGHATLYWYQQILGQGPKLLIQFQNNGVVDDSQLPKDRFSAERLKGVDSTLKIQPAKLEDSAVYLCASSSSLNTEAFFGQGTRLTVV.

The rearrangement joins TRBV5-4 to TRBJ1-6, with TRBD1 identical over 7 bases. J lost 8 bases, V lost 4 bases, and 6 bases had no gene match. The CDR3 is made up of 14 amino acids. The germline CDR1 and CDR2 sequences are SGHNT and YYREEE (reference sequence). DNA for the CDR3: TGTGCCAGCAGCCGCGGACAGGAGGATTCACCCCTCCACTTT. This codes for CASSRGQEDSPLHF.

The rearrangement joins TRBV2 to TRBJ2-5; maybe TRBD2 (6 bases). The V gene's germline CDR1 is SNHLY and CDR2 FYNNEI. The germline V and J ends were trimmed by 7 bases and 1 base, with 10 bases remaining between them. The CDR3 loop spans 13 amino acids. As DNA, the CDR3 is TGTGCCAGCAAAAGGACTACCCAAGAGACCCAGTACTTC. As protein: CASKRTTQETQYF.

The V call is TRBV6-2 or TRBV6-3, the J call TRBJ1-2; D uncertain. Germline V gives CDR1 MNHEY, CDR2 SVGEGT. Trimming took off 2 bases at V and 8 bases at J, with 6 bases between the two ends. The CDR3 is 11 residues long. DNA for the CDR3: TGTGCCAGCAGTTACCACAGAGGCTACACCTTC. Its translation is CASSYHRGYTF.

CDR3: CASSLVAGRSYNEQFF. The CDR3 DNA sequence: TGTGCCAGTAGTTTAGTGGCGGGGCGCTCCTACAATGAGCAGTTCTTC. The chain couples TRBV19 to TRBJ2-1; D may be TRBD2 (6 bases). This CDR3 comprises 16 residues. Trimming removed 5 bases from V and 0 bases from J, with 14 bases in between. The germline CDR1 and CDR2 sequences are LNHDA and SQIVND (reference sequence).

The chain joins TRBV19 to TRBJ1-2, with a weak D call TRBD1 (5 bases). The germline V and J ends were trimmed by 7 bases and 0 bases, with 9 bases remaining between them. Germline V lookup: CDR1 LNHDA, CDR2 SQIVND (reference sequence). The CDR3 consists of 13 residues. The CDR3 loop is CASTRDPNYGYTF. DNA of the CDR3: TGTGCCAGTACTCGGGACCCTAACTATGGCTACACCTTC.

The V gene is TRBV28, the J gene TRBJ1-5; 7 nucleotides agree with TRBD1. The CDR3 runs 14 residues. The J segment lost 7 bases and the V segment lost 3 bases, leaving 6 bases of the junction unmatched. Germline V gives CDR1 MDHEN, CDR2 SYDVKM. CDR3 in amino acids: CASSFIDRAQPQHF. DNA of the CDR3: TGTGCCAGCAGTTTTATCGACAGGGCCCAGCCCCAGCATTTT.

The chain couples TRBV25-1 to TRBJ2-1; 7 bases agree with TRBD1. CDR3 length equals 15 residues. The junction had 8 bases not matched to a gene; V was cut back by 4 bases and J by 5 bases. Germline V gene data show CDR1 as MGHDK and CDR2 as SYGVNS. CDR3 nucleotides: TGTGCCAGCAGTGTTTGGACAGGATGGGACAATGAGCAGTTCTTC. Amino acid sequence: CASSVWTGWDNEQFF. Full variable domain (rest looked up from reference TRBV25-1 and TRBJ2-1): EADIYQTPRYLVIGTGKKITLECSQTMGHDKMYWYQQDPGMELHLIHYSYGVNSTEKGDLSSESTVSRIRTEHFPLTLESARPSHTSQYLCASSVWTGWDNEQFFGPGTRLTVL.

V is TRBV4-2 and J is TRBJ1-3, with TRBD1 as a possible D gene (5 bases). V lost 0 bases to trimming and J lost 0 bases, with 9 bases between them. CDR1 and CDR2 (germline): LGHNA, YNFKEQ. The CDR3 spans 16 residues. This CDR3 reads CASSQDWGNSGNTIYF. The DNA for the CDR3 is TGTGCCAGCAGCCAAGATTGGGGGAACTCTGGAAACACCATATATTTT.

V and J are TRBV5-1 and TRBJ1-3; D remains unclear. This CDR3 has 13 amino acids. Germline V gene lookup returns CDR1 SGHRS and CDR2 YFSETQ. Trimming took 5 bases from V and 1 from J, leaving 7 bases between them. The CDR3 sequence: CASRGASGNTIYF. CDR3 sequence (DNA): TGCGCCAGCAGAGGAGCGTCTGGAAACACCATATATTTT. The full variable domain, in which reference TRBV5-1 and TRBJ1-3 provide the parts outside the CDR3, is KAGVTQTPRYLIKTRGQQVTLSCSPISGHRSVSWYQQTPGQGLQFLFEYFSETQRNKGNFPGRFSGRQFSNSRSEMNVSTLELGDSALYLCASRGASGNTIYFGEGSWLTVV.

CDR3 amino acids: CASSFRPRANTGELFF. CDR3 coding DNA: TGTGCCAGCAGCTTCCGGCCGAGGGCGAACACCGGGGAGCTGTTTTTT. J is TRBJ2-2 and V is TRBV7-3, with TRBD2 as a possible D gene (5 bases). Germline CDR1 reads SGHTA; CDR2 reads FQGTGA. This CDR3 contains 16 residues. Trimming cost V 3 bases and J 0 bases, with 11 bases left between them.

The J gene is TRBJ1-4, the V gene TRBV12-3 or TRBV12-4; a possible D gene is TRBD1 (6 bases). Trimming took 3 bases from V and 8 from J, leaving 10 bases between them. The CDR3 has 13 residues. CDR3 amino acids: CASSFNQGEKLFF. The CDR3 nucleotides are TGTGCCAGCAGTTTCAACCAGGGGGAAAAACTGTTTTTT.